These 8 T cell receptor beta chains were sequenced from one sample in a study of blood T cells in healthy people across ages. Primed by a sample-barcoded 5' primer and a J-beta primer mix, a second PCR proceeded for 7 to 11 cycles. TCRdb independently ran MiXCR on the 5' RACE reads; one entry per CDR3 protein. The repertoire holds 700,000 or so distinct CDR3 sequences, about 20% seen once, with around a fifth in the top ten. The specimen sequenced was blood. These receptors were taken from a man between 65 and 80 years old in good health.

This clonotype appeared a few times. The chain has TRBV5-1 and TRBJ2-3; D unclear. CDR1 and CDR2 (germline): SGHRS, YFSETQ. V dropped 5 bases and J dropped 2 bases, with 9 bases sitting between them. There are 13 residues in the CDR3. CDR3 bases: TGCGCCAGCAGTTATCAGCTCACAGATACGCAGTATTTT. It codes for CASSYQLTDTQYF.

This clonotype was observed a few times. The genes are TRBV9 and TRBJ2-3; D uncertain. The length of the CDR3 is 15 residues. Germline CDR1 and CDR2: SGDLS and YYNGEE. V was clipped by 2 bases and J by 3 bases, with 13 bases between them. The CDR3 region has the DNA TGTGCCAGCAGCGTCGGGTCCTTAGGAACAGATACGCAGTATTTT. Translated: CASSVGSLGTDTQYF.

The chain combines TRBV5-1 with TRBJ1-2, with a tentative D call TRBD1 (5 bases). Germline CDR1 is SGHRS and CDR2 is YFSETQ. The V end lost 4 bases, the J end lost 0 bases, and 19 bases lay between the germline ends. The length of the CDR3 is 17 residues. The CDR3 sequence is CASSPMSTASTNYGYTF. In DNA, the CDR3 is TGCGCCAGCAGCCCCATGTCGACAGCTAGTACTAACTATGGCTACACCTTC.

This clonotype was found a few times. The chain recombines TRBV10-3 with TRBJ1-1, with D possibly matching TRBD1 (6 bases). This CDR3 has 13 amino acids. The germline V and J ends were trimmed by 2 bases and 4 bases, with 8 bases remaining between them. The germline V gene encodes CDR1 ENHRY and CDR2 SYGVKD. The CDR3 loop reads CAISEGGGTEAFF. CDR3 coding DNA: TGTGCCATCAGTGAGGGAGGGGGCACTGAAGCTTTCTTT.

This chain joins TRBV25-1 and TRBJ1-2; D is possibly TRBD1 (6 bases). Germline CDR1 reads MGHDK; CDR2 reads SYGVNS. The CDR3 totals 13 residues. V was trimmed by 6 bases and J by 3 bases, leaving 11 bases between them. The CDR3 protein is CASRIPGDYGYTF. The CDR3, as DNA: TGTGCCAGCAGAATCCCAGGGGACTATGGCTACACCTTC.

CDR3 bases: TGTGCCAGCAGAGCAACAGGGGTTCGCTCACCCCTCCACTTT. This codes for CASRATGVRSPLHF. This rearrangement joins TRBV2 to TRBJ1-6; 7 bases are a match to TRBD1. This CDR3 comprises 14 residues. Looked up from germline, CDR1 is SNHLY and CDR2 is FYNNEI. After removal of 6 bases from V and 10 bases from J, the junction contained 9 bases not matched to a gene.

This clonotype was recorded only once. The chain combines TRBV19 with TRBJ1-1; TRBD1 matches at 7 bases. CDR3 length: 13 amino acids. CDR1 and CDR2 from the germline V gene are LNHDA and SQIVND (reference sequence). Trimming at V came to 5 bases and at J to 4 bases, leaving 4 bases not matched to a gene. The DNA of the CDR3 is TGTGCCAGTAGTGCCGACAGGGCCACTGAAGCTTTCTTT. This translates into CASSADRATEAFF.

This clonotype has a handful of counts. The V call is TRBV6-5, the J call TRBJ1-2; 9 bases map to TRBD1. Germline assignment: CDR1 MNHEY and CDR2 SVGAGI. The CDR3 contains 15 residues. Trimming removed 0 bases from V and 4 bases from J; junction bases left unmatched: 3. This CDR3 reads CASSYSKGQGYGYTF. The DNA for the CDR3 is TGTGCCAGCAGTTACTCGAAGGGACAGGGCTATGGCTACACCTTC.